Sequencing of this TCR beta chain was carried out in a study of CD8 T cells in Susac syndrome (dated by TCRdb to 2018 to 2020). With regard to the full study: Whether CD8+ T cell activation and differentiation in Susac syndrome was antigen driven was tested using repertoire sequencing. Clonality of the CD8+ T cell repertoire was compared between more than 9 healthy donors, about 14 Susac syndrome patients and approximately 16 multiple sclerosis patients. Results the study describes overall, beyond this receptor: The number of individuals in the TCR sequencing and HLA analysis was acknowledged as relatively small.

Points on this clonotype: There is no known antigen for this receptor. Per-base quality was not reported, and no clone a single base away is much larger than it.

High-throughput TCR beta sequencing profiled peripheral blood CD8+ and CD4+ T cells from healthy donors, Susac syndrome patients and multiple sclerosis patients. Healthy donors were age- and sex-matched controls. Bulk CD8+ and CD4+ T cells were purified magnetically by negative isolation, whereas CD8+ TEMRA cells were enriched by FACS. Blood was collected in EDTA tubes and processed within 24 hours, with PBMCs isolated through density gradient centrifugation. PBMCs intended for TCR sequencing were cryopreserved in liquid nitrogen and were subsequently thawed in a 37 degrees C water bath. The sorted or isolated CD4+, CD8+ and CD8+ TEMRA cells had a purity of 90% or higher. The CDR3 has 18 amino acids, counting the end cysteine and phenylalanine. Of the read, only the CDR3 DNA is kept; its 54 bases are in frame from base 1. CDR1 LGHDT and CDR2 YNNKEL are derived from the germline V gene (reference sequence). V loses 0 bases, J loses 6 bases, and the germline ends lie 23 bases apart.

RNA was extracted using the RNeasy kit, and about 0.5 to 1 ug of the RNA was reverse transcribed with random hexamers. The immunoSEQ multiplex PCR assay, which covers 54 Vbeta and 13 Jbeta segments, was used to amplify TCR beta CDR3 regions. To correct PCR amplification bias, a synthetic template baseline was used for both primer optimization and computational correction. Regarding the original processing steps: Reads were annotated to V, D and J genes per IMGT and analyzed with immunoSEQ Analyzer, keeping only productive sequences. Clonality was computed as one minus Shannon entropy normalized by log2 of the number of productive unique sequences. Public and private clones were assessed among the 100 most prevalent clones of each patient and control. Susac-specific clones were defined as absent from healthy and MS cohorts, around 970 published viral clones and other ImmuneACCESS disease sequences. TCRdb itself trimmed the public reads at Q25 with fastp, ran MiXCR and retained productive beta chains. Every CDR3 protein is listed once, alongside the most common genes and DNA of its rows. What appears here as the V and J calls and clone size reflects TCRdb's work, not the paper's. Recorded for this sample are about 140,000 distinct CDR3 sequences; about 94% of them occurred a single time. The top ten clones comprise roughly 0.27% of the sample.

Here the chain combines TRBV3-1 and TRBJ2-5; 5 matching bases give a weak D call of TRBD1. The sequenced sample consisted of CD8+ T cells from PBMCs. This TCR was recovered from a human donor in good health. The DNA sequence is TGTGCCAGCAGCCAAGATGGGGCCACCGGGCATCCCAAGAAGACCCAGTACTTC. This gives the protein CASSQDGATGHPKKTQYF.